Listed below are T cell receptor beta chains from one sample, sequenced in a study of technical replicates of blood from a few donors. This table comes from immunoSEQ multiplex PCR, and its TCRdb copy is limited to in-frame clones, with some not included. The sample contains about 88,000 clones, about 95% of which appear only once. Material: T cells isolated from PBMCs. These receptors were taken from a human donor in good health. The CDR3 runs from the conserved cysteine through the conserved F or W. D genes are given only for firm matches.

>TRBD2|TRBJ2-5|TRBV7-2
CASSLDVVSGRETQYF
>TRBD2|TRBJ2-7|TRBV4-1
CASSQRSSGSYEQYF
>TRBD2|TRBJ2-3|TRBV6-8
CAGGLAETDTQYF
>-|TRBJ2-7|TRBV27
CASSFGLNAYEQYF
>TRBD2|TRBJ2-1|TRBV27
CASIGSGRFNEQFF
>-|TRBJ1-2|TRBV5-1
CASAAGSQGYTF
>-|TRBJ2-7|TRBV7-3
CASSPSRGRTYEQYF
>-|TRBJ2-2|TRBV30
CAWSVGGAGTGELFF
>-|TRBJ2-2|TRBV4-2
CASSQELSNTGELFF
>TRBD1|TRBJ2-7|TRBV27
CASSWDREGYEQYF
>-|TRBJ1-5|TRBV18
CASSPGGYGGYSNQPQHF
>-|TRBJ1-2|TRBV30
CAYQTGYGYTF
>TRBD1|TRBJ1-5|TRBV2
CASSEAGTGFHYQPQHF
>-|TRBJ1-2|TRBV5-8
CASSSREVSPGYTF
>-|TRBJ1-4|TRBV5-1
CASTASHQIATNEKLFF
>-|TRBJ2-3|TRBV6-5
CASSSGREDTQYF
>-|TRBJ2-5|TRBV5-4
CASKEERNQETQYF
>TRBD1|TRBJ2-7|TRBV19
CASSRQGAYEQYF
>-|TRBJ1-1|TRBV7-9
CASSLAGGATEAFF
>-|TRBJ1-5|TRBV7-2
CASSLTGQSNQPQHF
>-|TRBJ2-7|TRBV11-1
CASSWGYTGFDEQYF
>TRBD1|TRBJ2-7|TRBV7-3
CASSAGTGNEQYF
>-|TRBJ2-1|TRBV27
CASSVAGAYNEQFF
>TRBD2|TRBJ2-7|TRBV29-1
CSVEGLAEAYEQYF
>-|TRBJ1-1|TRBV30
CAWTGWTEAFF
>TRBD2|TRBJ2-1|TRBV4-2
CASSQDAAGGPYEQFF